The next 25 T cell receptor beta chains were all read from a single sample in a study of blood T cell repertoires in COVID-19. TCRdb's copy holds only in-frame clones and misses some; the assay was immunoSEQ multiplex PCR. The sample comprises about 200,000 clones, about 80% of which are singletons, and around 7.5% rests with the top ten. Sequenced: PBMCs or T cells enriched from blood (not recorded which). These receptors were taken from a middle-aged man who had recovered from COVID-19.

This clone was seen a few times. The genes are TRBV4-1 and TRBJ1-1, with 8 nucleotides matching TRBD1. Germline loops: CDR1 MGHRA, CDR2 YSYEKL. The CDR3 has 16 residues. Trimming took 4 bases from V and 5 from J; bases not matched to a gene: 12. DNA of the CDR3: TGCGCCAGCAGCCTGGGAAAAGAGACAGGGGTGACTGAAGCTTTCTTT. This translates into CASSLGKETGVTEAFF.

The genes are TRBV7-9 and TRBJ1-5; no reliable D call. The length of the CDR3 is 13 residues. CDR1 is SEHNR, CDR2 FQNEAQ, per germline (reference sequence). The germline V and J ends were trimmed by 3 bases and 1 base, with 4 bases remaining between them. In DNA form, the CDR3 reads TGTGCCAGCAGCTTTCGGAGCAATCAGCCCCAGCATTTT. Its translation: CASSFRSNQPQHF.

This chain links TRBV29-1 with TRBJ2-2; possibly TRBD2 for D (5 bases). The V and J ends lost 3 bases and 0 bases respectively, with 5 bases between them. Per the germline V gene, CDR1 is SQVTM and CDR2 is ANQGSEA. The CDR3 has 13 residues. The CDR3 DNA reads as TGCAGCGTTGACGGGGCGAACACCGGGGAGCTGTTTTTT. Translating it yields CSVDGANTGELFF.

The chain combines TRBV28 with TRBJ1-2; TRBD1 matches at 9 bases. The trim removed 5 bases at V and 5 bases at J, leaving 12 bases unmatched. The length of the CDR3 is 16 residues. Germline CDR1 and CDR2: MDHEN and SYDVKM. Written as DNA, the CDR3 is TGTGCCAGCAGTATACCCGCCGGGACAGGGACTTATGGCTACACCTTC. Its protein product is CASSIPAGTGTYGYTF.

The V and J genes are TRBV11-2 and TRBJ1-4; weak D call: TRBD1 (5 bases). The germline CDR1 and CDR2 sequences are SGHAT and FQNNGV. The ends were cut back, 0 bases at V and 4 bases at J, with 21 bases in the middle. The CDR3 sequence is 19 residues long. The CDR3 DNA reads as TGTGCCAGCAGCTTAGAGTCCTGGCAGGGACTTGAGGTTAATGAAAAACTGTTTTTT. Amino acid sequence: CASSLESWQGLEVNEKLFF.

The rearrangement links TRBV18 to TRBJ1-2; 8 positions agree with TRBD1. The CDR3 has 14 amino acids. Germline values: CDR1 KGHSH, CDR2 LQKENI. J lost 8 bases, V lost 6 bases, and 11 bases had no gene match. This CDR3 reads CASSPNGQGKGYTF. The CDR3 coding sequence is TGTGCCAGCTCGCCCAACGGACAGGGAAAAGGCTACACCTTC.

The chain joins TRBV15 to TRBJ1-2; TRBD1 might be the D (6 bases). V lost 0 bases to trimming and J lost 7 bases, with 18 bases between them. Germline CDR1 LNHNV, CDR2 YYDKDF (reference sequence). This CDR3 is built from 16 residues. Here the CDR3 reads CATSRDRVQGLGGYTF. CDR3 nucleotide sequence: TGTGCCACCAGCAGAGATCGTGTACAGGGTTTAGGTGGCTACACCTTC.

This chain uses TRBV4-3 with TRBJ2-7; a weak D match, TRBD2 (5 bases). Per the germline V gene, CDR1 is LGHNA and CDR2 is YSLEER. V was shortened by 5 bases and J by 2 bases, with 10 bases between the two germline ends. This CDR3 has 13 residues. The CDR3 loop reads CASSSTRAYEQYF. The CDR3 bases are TGCGCCAGCAGCTCCACGAGGGCCTACGAGCAGTACTTC.

This rearrangement joins TRBV11-2 to TRBJ1-2, with D perhaps matching TRBD1 (6 bases). Germline V lookup: CDR1 SGHAT, CDR2 FQNNGV. V lost 5 bases to trimming and J lost 8 bases, with 12 bases between them. This CDR3 has 12 amino acids. CDR3 sequence: CASSHTGNGYTF. CDR3 DNA sequence: TGTGCCAGCAGCCATACAGGGAACGGCTACACCTTC. Looking up the rest from reference TRBV11-2 and TRBJ1-2 gives the full variable domain: EAGVAQSPRYKIIEKRQSVAFWCNPISGHATLYWYQQILGQGPKLLIQFQNNGVVDDSQLPKDRFSAERLKGVDSTLKIQPAKLEDSAVYLCASSHTGNGYTFGSGTRLTVV.

V gene TRBV20-1 combines with J gene TRBJ2-3; 7 nucleotides match TRBD2. Germline values: CDR1 DFQATT, CDR2 SNEGSKA (reference sequence). This CDR3 contains 14 residues. V was clipped by 3 bases and J by 6 bases; unmatched bases: 9. The CDR3: CSASTTGGMDTQYF. CDR3 DNA sequence: TGCAGTGCTAGTACGACCGGGGGGATGGATACGCAGTATTTT.

The J gene is TRBJ2-3, the V gene TRBV5-4; TRBD2 matches at 10 bases. CDR1 is SGHNT and CDR2 is YYREEE in the germline V gene (reference sequence). Trimming removed 4 bases from V and 1 base from J; junction bases left unmatched: 3. The CDR3 length is 15 residues. This CDR3 is CASSLAGAGTDTQYF. In nucleotides, the CDR3 is TGTGCCAGCAGCCTAGCGGGGGCAGGCACAGATACGCAGTATTTT.

CDR3 amino acids: CASSVGATAGGNTIYF. CDR3 nucleotides: TGTGCCAGCAGTGTAGGGGCGACGGCGGGAGGAAACACCATATATTTT. The chain joins TRBV6-1 to TRBJ1-3, with a weak D call TRBD1 (5 bases). Trimming cost V 4 bases and J 4 bases, with 17 bases left between them. From germline, CDR1 is MNHNS and CDR2 SASEGT. The CDR3 runs to 16 residues.

This clone was counted a single time. This sequence joins TRBV5-1 and TRBJ1-1; D is undetermined. The V gene's germline CDR1 is SGHRS and CDR2 YFSETQ. V lost 4 bases and J 1 base, leaving 11 bases between the germline ends. This CDR3 is 14 amino acids long. In nucleotides, the CDR3 is TGCGCCAGCAGCCGAGCCAACTCGAACACTGAAGCTTTCTTT. Translating it yields CASSRANSNTEAFF.

This clone was detected only a few times. This sample also contains other DNA sequences that code for the same CDR3. The chain joins TRBV5-6 to TRBJ1-2, with TRBD1 identical over 7 bases. The germline gives CDR1 SGHDT, CDR2 YYEEEE. V was pared by 0 bases and J by 4 bases, with 3 bases of the junction left unmatched. CDR3 size: 14 residues. The CDR3 spells CASSLGDRAYGYTF. The CDR3 DNA follows: TGTGCCAGCAGCTTGGGGGACAGAGCCTATGGCTACACCTTC.

This clone was picked up one time. J is TRBJ1-6 and V is TRBV9; D gene uncertain. This CDR3 region has 15 residues. The V end lost 0 bases, the J end lost 5 bases, and 9 bases lay between the germline ends. The germline gives CDR1 SGDLS, CDR2 YYNGEE. As DNA, the CDR3 is TGTGCCAGCAGCGTAGCCAGGTGGGATAATTCACCCCTCCACTTT. It yields the protein CASSVARWDNSPLHF.

The chain joins TRBV6-4 to TRBJ2-1; 10 nucleotides match TRBD1. Germline lookup yields CDR1 MRHNA and CDR2 SNTAGT. The CDR3 has 15 amino acids. V shed 4 bases and J 6 bases; nucleotides not matched to a gene: 6. The CDR3 here is CASSGQGAVGNEQFF. CDR3 in DNA: TGTGCCAGCAGTGGACAGGGGGCCGTAGGCAATGAGCAGTTCTTC.

The rearrangement links TRBV12-1 to TRBJ1-4; TRBD1 reflects the table's D call only, with no check against the DNA. TRBV12-1 has pseudogene status. This CDR3 spans 17 amino acids. The CDR3 DNA follows: TGTGCCAGCAGGACTCGGGACAGGGTTAGGACTAATGAAAAACTGTTTTTT. Translating it yields CASRTRDRVRTNEKLFF.

The genes are TRBV5-1 and TRBJ2-1; TRBD1 aligns across 8 bases. Germline CDR1 reads SGHRS; CDR2 reads YFSETQ. This CDR3 region has 15 residues. The junction had 6 bases not matched to a gene; V was cut back by 1 base and J by 6 bases. The CDR3 sequence is CASSLTGGSGNEQFF. The CDR3 coding sequence is TGCGCCAGCAGCTTGACAGGGGGATCCGGCAATGAGCAGTTCTTC. The variable domain in full, with the rest retrieved from reference TRBV5-1 and TRBJ2-1, is KAGVTQTPRYLIKTRGQQVTLSCSPISGHRSVSWYQQTPGQGLQFLFEYFSETQRNKGNFPGRFSGRQFSNSRSEMNVSTLELGDSALYLCASSLTGGSGNEQFFGPGTRLTVL.

Here the CDR3 reads CASSAFGQGGGEKLFF. CDR3 DNA sequence: TGCGCCAGCAGCGCATTCGGACAGGGGGGCGGTGAAAAACTGTTTTTT. The chain combines TRBV5-1 with TRBJ1-4; 10 bases line up with TRBD1. Germline CDR1 reads SGHRS; CDR2 reads YFSETQ. After removal of 4 bases from V and 7 bases from J, the junction contained 10 bases not matched to a gene. This CDR3 is built from 16 residues.

The genes are TRBV5-1 and TRBJ2-3; TRBD1 matches at 8 bases. Germline V CDR1 and CDR2: SGHRS, YFSETQ. The CDR3 totals 14 residues. V lost 8 bases and J lost 1; bases outside the gene matches: 6. DNA for the CDR3: TGCGCCAGGTACGAACAGGGGGGCACAGATACGCAGTATTTT. Protein sequence: CARYEQGGTDTQYF.

In this sample, this clone turned up once. The chain employs TRBV18 and TRBJ1-1; possible D gene TRBD1, 5 bases. Trimming removed 6 bases at V and 6 bases at J, with 14 bases between. The CDR3 sequence is 13 residues long. Germline V gene sequence: CDR1 KGHSH, CDR2 LQKENI. CDR3: CASSLGHPPEAFF. CDR3 nucleotide sequence: TGTGCCAGCTCCCTCGGACATCCTCCTGAAGCTTTCTTT.

This rearrangement joins TRBV3-1 (or the pseudogene TRBV3-2) to TRBJ2-3; TRBD2 agrees at 9 bases. Germline assignment: CDR1 LGHDT and CDR2 YNNKEL (reference sequence). With V trimmed by 0 bases and J by 7 bases, 8 bases remained unmatched. The CDR3 has 16 residues. For the CDR3, the DNA is TGTGCCAGCAGCCAAGAACGGCGGGGGGGCCGAAATACGCAGTATTTT. Encoded protein: CASSQERRGGRNTQYF.

The sample holds a few counts of this clone. The gene calls are TRBV5-1 and TRBJ2-5, with TRBD2 matching 9 bases. Trimming took 0 bases from V and 5 from J; bases not matched to a gene: 5. Germline loops: CDR1 SGHRS, CDR2 YFSETQ. The length of the CDR3 is 15 residues. Written as DNA, the CDR3 is TGCGCCAGCAGCTTGGCATTAGCGGGGGCCGAGACCCAGTACTTC. Protein: CASSLALAGAETQYF. Using reference TRBV5-1 and TRBJ2-5 for the parts outside the CDR3, the full variable domain is KAGVTQTPRYLIKTRGQQVTLSCSPISGHRSVSWYQQTPGQGLQFLFEYFSETQRNKGNFPGRFSGRQFSNSRSEMNVSTLELGDSALYLCASSLALAGAETQYFGPGTRLLVL.

As for this clone: Its ends do not fully match the called genes, so a read error is possible. The CDR3 bases are TGTGCCAGCAGTGAAGCGGCCTACCTAGCGTTC. Protein: CASSEAAYLAF. The chain has TRBV6-1 and TRBJ1-2, with D uncertain. The CDR3 sequence is 11 residues long. Germline-derived CDR1 and CDR2 are MNHNS and SASEGT.

This clone has just a few counts. This sequence joins TRBV19 and TRBJ1-5; 7 bases line up with TRBD1. This CDR3 contains 17 residues. Per the germline V gene, CDR1 is LNHDA and CDR2 is SQIVND (reference sequence). J was trimmed by 0 bases and V by 4 bases; bases with no gene match: 9. The CDR3 DNA sequence: TGTGCCAGTAGTACCCAGGGGGATTTCTATAGCAATCAGCCCCAGCATTTT. It translates to CASSTQGDFYSNQPQHF.